One sample yielded the 29 T cell receptor beta chains listed below, sequenced in a study of T cell responses to AZD1222 COVID-19 vaccine. Assay: immunoSEQ multiplex PCR; the TCRdb copy retains only in-frame clones and omits some. Here the sample spans around 180,000 clones, less than 95% being singletons. This specimen was peripheral blood, taken on day 0 of AZD1222 vaccination. All receptors come from an adult in good health.

The chain uses TRBV12-3 or TRBV12-4 and TRBJ2-2; D not certain. V was trimmed by 6 bases and J by 9 bases, leaving 11 bases between them. The CDR3 is 12 amino acids. This chain's CDR3 is CASSLLARELFF. The CDR3, as DNA: TGTGCCAGCAGCCTGCTGGCGAGGGAGCTGTTTTTT.

The rearrangement uses TRBV29-1 and TRBJ2-7; maybe TRBD2 (5 bases). The CDR3 extends over 14 amino acids. The germline V gene encodes CDR1 SQVTM and CDR2 ANQGSEA. Trimming removed 6 bases at V and 0 bases at J, with 15 bases between. The CDR3 coding sequence is TGCAGCGTACATGAACAAGGGAGCTCCTACGAGCAGTACTTC. It specifies CSVHEQGSSYEQYF.

This clone was counted a single time. CDR3 region: CASSPQGAFSYEQYF. DNA for the CDR3: TGCGCCAGCAGCCCACAGGGGGCCTTCTCCTACGAGCAGTACTTC. V is TRBV5-1 and J is TRBJ2-7, with 9 bases fitting TRBD1. The CDR3 extends over 15 amino acids. Germline V CDR1 and CDR2: SGHRS, YFSETQ. V lost 4 bases and J lost 0; bases outside the gene matches: 5.

In regard to this clone: Compared with germline, one end of the junction differs, possibly owing to a read error. This sequence joins TRBV27 and TRBJ1-2, with 7 nucleotides matching TRBD1. The CDR3 consists of 17 residues. Germline V CDR1 and CDR2: MNHEY, SMNVEV (reference sequence). As DNA, the CDR3 is TGTGCCAGCAGTTTATCGCAGACAGGGAACGCTAATTATGGCTACACCTTC. Amino acid sequence: CASSLSQTGNANYGYTF.

The rearrangement joins TRBV6-1 to TRBJ1-5; D is possibly TRBD1 (5 bases). Germline assignment: CDR1 MNHNS and CDR2 SASEGT. CDR3 length equals 13 residues. Trimming took off 3 bases at V and 7 bases at J, with 10 bases between the two ends. CDR3 in DNA: TGTGCCAGCAGTGACAGGAGGGACCAGCCCCAGCATTTT. Amino acids: CASSDRRDQPQHF.

The CDR3 sequence: CASSYSPLAGGRYEQYF. In DNA form, the CDR3 reads TGTGCCAGCAGTTACTCGCCTTTGGCGGGGGGGCGGTACGAGCAGTACTTC. The chain joins TRBV6-2 or TRBV6-3 to TRBJ2-7; 9 bases map to TRBD2. With V trimmed by 0 bases and J by 4 bases, 10 bases remained unmatched. The germline CDR1 and CDR2 sequences are MNHEY and SVGEGT. The CDR3 extends over 17 amino acids.

This clone was seen only a few times. The V call is TRBV6-1, the J call TRBJ1-1; TRBD1 matches at 7 bases. J gave up 10 bases and V 0 bases, and 11 bases lay outside the gene matches. CDR1 and CDR2 (germline): MNHNS, SASEGT. CDR3 length: 15 amino acids. CDR3 amino acids: CASSEAGRGWGGAFF. CDR3 bases: TGTGCCAGCAGTGAAGCTGGCAGGGGGTGGGGTGGAGCTTTCTTT.

The gene calls are TRBV5-8 and TRBJ1-2, with 9 nucleotides matching TRBD1. V lost 0 bases and J lost 4; bases outside the gene matches: 13. There are 18 residues in the CDR3. CDR1 and CDR2 from the germline V gene are SGHTS and YDEGEE. CDR3 coding DNA: TGTGCCAGCAGCTTGGCCAGAGGTGAACAGGGGGCGAGCTATGGCTACACCTTC. This encodes CASSLARGEQGASYGYTF.

The chain has TRBV6-2 or TRBV6-3 and TRBJ1-6, with D possibly TRBD1 on 5 matching bases. Germline CDR1 is MNHEY and CDR2 is SVGEGT. Trimming pared 2 bases from V and 5 bases from J, leaving 13 bases between. The CDR3 totals 16 residues. Here the CDR3 reads CASSYRGAGNNSPLHF. The CDR3 region has the DNA TGTGCCAGCAGTTACCGCGGGGCAGGGAATAATTCACCCCTCCACTTT.

The chain links TRBV5-1 to TRBJ2-1; tentatively, D is TRBD1 (5 bases). The germline CDR1 and CDR2 sequences are SGHRS and YFSETQ. V lost 4 bases and J 3 bases, leaving 14 bases between the germline ends. The CDR3 spans 15 residues. DNA of the CDR3: TGCGCCAGCAGCATGGCCCAGGGCTTCTACAATGAGCAGTTCTTC. Its protein product is CASSMAQGFYNEQFF. The variable domain in full, completed from reference TRBV5-1 and TRBJ2-1, reads KAGVTQTPRYLIKTRGQQVTLSCSPISGHRSVSWYQQTPGQGLQFLFEYFSETQRNKGNFPGRFSGRQFSNSRSEMNVSTLELGDSALYLCASSMAQGFYNEQFFGPGTRLTVL.

The J gene is TRBJ1-1, the V gene TRBV19; D perhaps matches TRBD1 (5 bases). The CDR3 spans 17 residues. Trimming stripped 1 base from V and 3 bases from J, with 18 bases between. Germline V CDR1 and CDR2: LNHDA, SQIVND (reference sequence). This chain's CDR3 is CASSIVGAKNWDTEAFF. The CDR3 bases are TGTGCCAGTAGTATAGTAGGGGCAAAAAATTGGGACACTGAAGCTTTCTTT.

There are a few counts of this clone. The V and J genes are TRBV3-1 (or the pseudogene TRBV3-2) and TRBJ2-3; the D gene is possibly TRBD2 (6 bases). V lost 4 bases to trimming and J lost 5 bases, with 10 bases between them. The CDR3 runs 13 residues. CDR1 and CDR2 (germline): LGHDT, YNNKEL (reference sequence). The CDR3 coding sequence is TGTGCCAGCAGCCGCGGTAGCGGAGATACGCAGTATTTT. Encoded protein: CASSRGSGDTQYF.

The chain joins TRBV7-3 to TRBJ2-3, with 10 nucleotides matching TRBD2. Germline V gene data show CDR1 as SGHTA and CDR2 as FQGTGA. CDR3 length: 16 residues. J lost 1 base, V lost 5 bases, and 6 bases had no gene match. The CDR3 nucleotides read TGTGCCAGCAGCGACCCAGCGGGGGGGCGCACAGATACGCAGTATTTT. As protein: CASSDPAGGRTDTQYF.

Points on this clone: Within the sample, other DNA sequences also encode this same CDR3. The rearrangement joins TRBV4-3 to TRBJ2-3, with 7 bases matching TRBD2. This CDR3 has 15 residues. After removal of 1 base from V and 2 bases from J, the junction contained 3 bases not matched to a gene. The V gene's germline CDR1 is LGHNA and CDR2 YSLEER. In nucleotides, the CDR3 is TGCGCCAGCAGCCAAGCCGGGACTACCACAGATACGCAGTATTTT. It encodes CASSQAGTTTDTQYF.

Here the CDR3 reads CASSVDGWTTLYNEQFF. The CDR3, as DNA: TGCGCCAGCAGCGTGGATGGATGGACGACACTTTACAATGAGCAGTTCTTC. The chain combines TRBV5-1 with TRBJ2-1; D ambiguous. The V and J ends lost 4 bases and 4 bases respectively, with 21 bases between them. The CDR3 runs to 17 residues. Germline assignment: CDR1 SGHRS and CDR2 YFSETQ. Full variable domain (outside the CDR3, taken from reference TRBV5-1 and TRBJ2-1): KAGVTQTPRYLIKTRGQQVTLSCSPISGHRSVSWYQQTPGQGLQFLFEYFSETQRNKGNFPGRFSGRQFSNSRSEMNVSTLELGDSALYLCASSVDGWTTLYNEQFFGPGTRLTVL.

The chain carries TRBV21-1 and TRBJ1-5. TRBV21-1 represents a pseudogene. There are 16 residues in the CDR3. The DNA of the CDR3 is TGTGCCAGCAGCAAAGAGGAGGGGTTCGGCAATCAGCCCCAGCATTTT. Translation gives CASSKEEGFGNQPQHF.

The J gene is TRBJ2-5, the V gene TRBV14; D gene uncertain. The CDR3 totals 15 residues. The V and J ends lost 2 bases and 0 bases respectively, with 10 bases between them. Germline lookup yields CDR1 SGHDN and CDR2 FVKESK. CDR3 region: CASSQFRLDQETQYF. The CDR3 coding sequence is TGTGCCAGCAGCCAATTCCGTTTGGACCAAGAGACCCAGTACTTC.

The chain links TRBV7-2 to TRBJ2-7; 9 bases fit TRBD2. CDR1 and CDR2 (germline): SGHTA, FQGNSA. J lost 1 base, V lost 1 base, and 5 bases had no gene match. The CDR3 runs to 16 residues. The DNA for the CDR3 is TGTGCCAGCAGCTTAGTCCCTAGCGGGGTATCCTACGAGCAGTACTTC. Amino acid sequence: CASSLVPSGVSYEQYF.

The gene calls are TRBV5-4 and TRBJ2-2; a possible D gene is TRBD2 (6 bases). This CDR3 contains 16 residues. CDR1 and CDR2 (germline): SGHNT, YYREEE (reference sequence). Trimming shortened V by 3 bases and J by 4 bases, and 16 bases separated the two germline ends. The CDR3 protein is CASSSPGRQGTGELFF. CDR3 DNA sequence: TGTGCCAGCAGCTCCCCAGGGAGGCAGGGCACCGGGGAGCTGTTTTTT.

The chain carries TRBV7-9 and TRBJ2-2; D is perhaps TRBD2 (6 bases). Germline V gives CDR1 SEHNR, CDR2 FQNEAQ (reference sequence). This CDR3 has 14 residues. V gave up 5 bases and J gave up 4 bases, with 11 bases separating them. The CDR3 spells CASSRVGLTGELFF. The CDR3 nucleotides are TGTGCCAGCAGCCGCGTGGGACTCACCGGGGAGCTGTTTTTT.

This clone was detected once. The chain uses TRBV5-8 and TRBJ2-5; D is ambiguous. CDR3 size: 16 residues. CDR1 SGHTS and CDR2 YDEGEE come from the germline V gene. V lost 0 bases to trimming and J lost 2 bases, with 14 bases between them. CDR3: CASSLGFGATQETQYF. The CDR3, as DNA: TGTGCCAGCAGCTTGGGGTTTGGCGCAACACAAGAGACCCAGTACTTC.

This chain joins TRBV21-1 and TRBJ1-5. TRBV21-1 is a pseudogene segment. The CDR3 covers 15 residues. The CDR3 DNA sequence: TGTGCCCCCTCCCGCGGAGGGGGAGCGAGTCAGCCCCAGCATTTT. Translated, it gives CAPSRGGGASQPQHF.

This clone is a singleton in its sample. The rearrangement links TRBV4-2 to TRBJ2-3; 11 bases are a match to TRBD2. Trimming cost V 4 bases and J 1 base; bases outside gene matches: 4. The germline V gene encodes CDR1 LGHNA and CDR2 YNFKEQ. CDR3 size: 16 residues. DNA of the CDR3: TGTGCCAGCAGCCCGGGGACTAGCGGTCGCACAGATACGCAGTATTTT. Encoded protein: CASSPGTSGRTDTQYF.

This sequence joins TRBV27 and TRBJ1-5, with D possibly matching TRBD1 (5 bases). V was cut by 8 bases and J by 7 bases, with 21 bases left in between. The CDR3 runs 15 residues. Germline V lookup: CDR1 MNHEY, CDR2 SMNVEV (reference sequence). The CDR3 DNA is TGTGCCAGCTCCTCGTCGGCGGGGACGGAGCAGCCCCAGCATTTT. Its protein product is CASSSSAGTEQPQHF.

The rearrangement joins TRBV5-4 to TRBJ2-7, with 13 bases identical to TRBD2. V was pared by 4 bases and J by 0 bases, with 4 bases of the junction left unmatched. The CDR3 covers 16 residues. Germline loops: CDR1 SGHNT, CDR2 YYREEE (reference sequence). The CDR3 loop is CASSPGTSGISYEQYF. In nucleotides, the CDR3 is TGTGCCAGCAGCCCCGGGACTAGCGGGATCTCCTACGAGCAGTACTTC. The full variable domain, completed using reference TRBV5-4 and TRBJ2-7, is ETGVTQSPTHLIKTRGQQVTLRCSSQSGHNTVSWYQQALGQGPQFIFQYYREEENGRGNFPPRFSGLQFPNYSSELNVNALELDDSALYLCASSPGTSGISYEQYFGPGTRLTVT.

The rearrangement links TRBV11-1 to TRBJ2-7; D possibly corresponds to TRBD1 (5 bases). This CDR3 region has 13 residues. V lost 2 bases and J 3 bases, leaving 8 bases between the germline ends. CDR1 SGHAT and CDR2 FQDESV come from the germline V gene (reference sequence). This CDR3 reads CASSLLTDYEQYF. Written as DNA, the CDR3 is TGTGCCAGCAGCTTATTGACAGACTACGAGCAGTACTTC.

Remarks on this clone: A read error may account for a junction end that differs from germline. The rearrangement uses TRBV7-7 and TRBJ2-2, with D unclear. Germline CDR1 reads SSHAT; CDR2 reads FNYEAQ (reference sequence). The CDR3 covers 12 residues. CDR3 region: CASSLGRGELFF. CDR3 DNA sequence: TGTGCTAGCAGCTTAGGGCGCGGGGAGCTGTTTTTT.

This chain uses TRBV21-1 with TRBJ2-4; TRBD2, the table's D call, was not compared with the DNA. TRBV21-1 is flagged as a pseudogene. CDR3 length: 18 amino acids. CDR3 nucleotides: TGTGCCAGCAGACATAACCCCTATAGACGGGTGGTCAAAAACATTCAGTACTTC. This gives the protein CASRHNPYRRVVKNIQYF.

The V gene is TRBV7-8, the J gene TRBJ2-7; D tentatively fits TRBD1 or TRBD2 (6 bases each). CDR3 length equals 16 residues. The ends were cut back, 4 bases at V and 3 bases at J, with 19 bases in the middle. Germline V gene sequence: CDR1 SGHVS, CDR2 FQNEAQ. The CDR3 loop is CASSSITGAGGYEQYF. The CDR3 DNA reads as TGTGCCAGCAGCTCTATAACGGGGGCTGGGGGCTACGAGCAGTACTTC.